These 8 T cell receptor beta chains originate from one sample sequenced in a study of cytomegalovirus exposure and HLA in healthy donors. The PCR was carried out with 60 Vbeta primers and 13 Jbeta primers. Libraries were prepared by immunoSEQ multiplex PCR; TCRdb keeps only in-frame clonotypes and omits some of them. The top ten clones hold about 6.5% of a sample with tens of thousands of clones, around three quarters of them seen once. Material: PBMCs. All receptors come from a man between 50 and 59 years old in good health and CMV-seronegative.

The V call is TRBV6-1, the J call TRBJ2-1; 9 bases match TRBD2. Germline lookup yields CDR1 MNHNS and CDR2 SASEGT. The CDR3 is 15 residues long. V dropped 3 bases and J dropped 4; count of bases not matched to a gene: 4. CDR3 nucleotides: TGTGCCAGCAGTGATTTTAGCGGGGGTTACAATGAGCAGTTCTTC. Its protein product is CASSDFSGGYNEQFF.

The chain links TRBV18 to TRBJ1-2; TRBD1 agrees at 7 bases. The CDR3 is made up of 15 amino acids. The germline gives CDR1 KGHSH, CDR2 LQKENI. Unmatched junction bases numbered 10, after V lost 6 bases and J lost 3 bases. The CDR3 region has the DNA TGTGCCAGCTCGTACTCCGGGACAGTCGACTATGGCTACACCTTC. Amino acid sequence: CASSYSGTVDYGYTF.

The chain joins TRBV7-2 to TRBJ1-2; D is possibly TRBD1 (6 bases). V gave up 2 bases and J gave up 10 bases, with 14 bases separating them. Germline-derived CDR1 and CDR2 are SGHTA and FQGNSA. CDR3 length: 13 residues. The CDR3 DNA reads as TGTGCCAGCAGCTTAAGGGGAAAGGGGGACTACACCTTC. Protein: CASSLRGKGDYTF.

This clone has only a few counts. The chain uses TRBV7-2 and TRBJ2-1; 13 positions agree with TRBD2. There are 14 residues in the CDR3. CDR1 and CDR2 from the germline V gene are SGHTA and FQGNSA. V was clipped by 5 bases and J by 15 bases; unmatched bases: 10. The CDR3 region has the DNA TGTGCCAGCAGCACGGGACTAGCGGGAAACACAGGGTTCTTC. Translated, it gives CASSTGLAGNTGFF. Variable domain in full (rest from reference TRBV7-2 and TRBJ2-1): GAGVSQSPSNKVTEKGKDVELRCDPISGHTALYWYRQSLGQGLEFLIYFQGNSAPDKSGLPSDRFSAERTGGSVSTLTIQRTQQEDSAVYLCASSTGLAGNTGFFGPGTRLTVL.

This sequence joins TRBV2 and TRBJ1-4, with D perhaps TRBD1 (5 bases). Trimming removed 0 bases at V and 8 bases at J, with 16 bases between. CDR1 is SNHLY, CDR2 FYNNEI, per germline. This CDR3 has 16 residues. The CDR3 nucleotides are TGTGCCAGCAGTGAAGCGACACCGGGTAACAGGGAAAAACTGTTTTTT. Translating it yields CASSEATPGNREKLFF.

The V call is TRBV13, the J call TRBJ2-3, with 11 bases fitting TRBD2. V lost 5 bases, J lost 2 bases, and 9 bases stayed unmatched. The CDR3 length is 17 residues. Looked up from germline, CDR1 is PRHDT and CDR2 is FYEKMQ (reference sequence). The CDR3 DNA is TGTGCCAGCAGCCACGGGACTAGCGGAAAAACCACAGATACGCAGTATTTT. Translation gives CASSHGTSGKTTDTQYF.

This clone has just a few counts. The chain couples TRBV6-5 to TRBJ1-1, with TRBD1 matching over 9 bases. Per germline, CDR1 MNHEY and CDR2 SVGAGI. This CDR3 comprises 14 residues. V lost 5 bases to trimming and J lost 6 bases; unmatched junction nucleotides: 7. CDR3 coding DNA: TGTGCCAGCAGTATTCGGACAGGGGATCCTGAAGCTTTCTTT. This translates into CASSIRTGDPEAFF.

This clone was counted a few times. V gene TRBV6-5 combines with J gene TRBJ1-5, with D possibly TRBD1 on 6 matching bases. CDR3 size: 15 residues. The ends were cut back, 2 bases at V and 6 bases at J, with 14 bases in the middle. Germline CDR1 reads MNHEY; CDR2 reads SVGAGI. This chain's CDR3 is CASSYANTGSQPQHF. CDR3 coding DNA: TGTGCCAGCAGTTACGCAAACACAGGGAGTCAGCCCCAGCATTTT.